This T cell receptor beta chain originates from a study of cytomegalovirus exposure and HLA in healthy donors. 60 Vbeta and 13 Jbeta primers were used in PCR. Clones were read by immunoSEQ multiplex PCR, and TCRdb kept only the in-frame ones, dropping some. This sample has more than 80,000 clones, with 69% found just once. Per germline, CDR1 SEHNR and CDR2 FQNEAQ (reference sequence). The junction had 6 bases not matched to a gene; V was cut back by 8 bases and J by 0 bases. This CDR3 has 15 residues. Study findings and constraints: A prior analysis recorded that most TCR beta V segments were productive about 90% or about 30% of the time. In vitro, three CMV-associated chains proved specific for CMV antigens. HLA alleles were associated with around 17,000 TCR beta sequences in a later analysis at 0.05 false discovery rate.

Healthy bone marrow donors made up the cohort. To note about this clone: Antigen unknown.

This clonotype was obtained from a man between 50 and 59 years old in good health and CMV-seronegative. V and J are TRBV7-9 and TRBJ2-2; 7 nucleotides line up with TRBD1. The source material was PBMCs. The chain's CDR3 is CASLTGVANTGELFF. The CDR3, as DNA: TGTGCCAGCCTAACAGGGGTGGCGAACACCGGGGAGCTGTTTTTT.